This passage covers 19 T cell receptor beta chains from one sample sequenced in a study of beta chain features in type 1 diabetes. cDNA synthesis used the whole RNA isolate, giving expressed TCRB sequences. The data were produced by immunoSEQ multiplex PCR, yet TCRdb's version contains in-frame clones alone and is incomplete. The sample comprises under 900,000 clones, roughly 17% of which are singletons, and about 0.02% rests with the top ten. The sample comprised naive CD4+ T cells from blood. The source of these receptors is a woman aged 18-29 years in good health.

This clone was observed a handful of times. The chain carries TRBV29-1 and TRBJ2-3; 8 nucleotides match TRBD1. The CDR3 length is 16 residues. Germline CDR1 reads SQVTM; CDR2 reads ANQGSEA. Trimming took 5 bases from V and 4 from J; bases not matched to a gene: 14. The CDR3 reads CSVPVLGVQGADTQYF. The CDR3, as DNA: TGCAGCGTTCCAGTTCTCGGGGTACAGGGGGCAGATACGCAGTATTTT.

In the case of this clone: The same CDR3 is also encoded by other DNA sequences in this sample. The chain recombines TRBV6-6 with TRBJ2-5; 7 bases are a match to TRBD1. Per the germline V gene, CDR1 is MNHNY and CDR2 is SVGAGI (reference sequence). The CDR3 consists of 14 residues. V lost 0 bases and J lost 4; bases outside the gene matches: 2. The CDR3 sequence: CASSYSGTAETQYF. The CDR3 DNA reads as TGTGCCAGCAGTTACTCGGGGACAGCAGAGACCCAGTACTTC.

The chain is built from TRBV5-1 and TRBJ2-3; 11 nucleotides align to TRBD2. Trimming removed 2 bases from V and 2 bases from J; junction bases left unmatched: 1. Germline loops: CDR1 SGHRS, CDR2 YFSETQ. The CDR3 spans 15 residues. The CDR3 DNA is TGCGCCAGCAGCTTACTAGCGGGGGTCACAGATACGCAGTATTTT. Its protein is CASSLLAGVTDTQYF.

There are a few counts of this clone. The rearrangement uses TRBV14 and TRBJ2-3, with TRBD1 as a possible D gene (6 bases). With 0 bases removed from V and 1 base from J, the gap between germline ends came to 8 bases. CDR3 size: 15 residues. CDR1 is SGHDN and CDR2 is FVKESK in the germline V gene. As DNA, the CDR3 is TGTGCCAGCAGCCAAGATTGGGGGCGCACAGATACGCAGTATTTT. Amino acids: CASSQDWGRTDTQYF.

The genes are TRBV15 and TRBJ1-2; 9 bases are shared with TRBD1. The V gene end was trimmed by 2 bases and the J gene end by 4 bases; junction bases not matched to a gene: 2. This CDR3 has 14 residues. Germline V gene data show CDR1 as LNHNV and CDR2 as YYDKDF (reference sequence). CDR3 sequence (DNA): TGTGCCACCAGCAGAACAGGGGGCGGCTATGGCTACACCTTC. Translating it yields CATSRTGGGYGYTF.

This chain links TRBV28 with TRBJ1-1; maybe TRBD1 (5 bases). Trimming shortened V by 6 bases and J by 6 bases, and 17 bases separated the two germline ends. The germline CDR1 and CDR2 sequences are MDHEN and SYDVKM. This CDR3 spans 14 amino acids. DNA of the CDR3: TGTGCCAGCAGCTCCGGCTCCGAAGGGGCTGAAGCTTTCTTT. It yields the protein CASSSGSEGAEAFF.

This clone was detected a few times. This chain connects TRBV5-1 to TRBJ2-7, with 12 bases that match TRBD1. The CDR3 contains 15 residues. Germline trimming cut 1 base from V and 5 bases from J; bases unmatched to any gene: 4. CDR1 SGHRS and CDR2 YFSETQ come from the germline V gene. CDR3 coding DNA: TGCGCCAGCAGCTTGAGGGGACAGGGGGCTCACGAGCAGTACTTC. Protein: CASSLRGQGAHEQYF.

The CDR3 sequence is CASRTPGQQETQYF. Here the CDR3 DNA reads TGTGCCAGTAGAACTCCGGGACAGCAAGAGACCCAGTACTTC. The chain is built from TRBV19 and TRBJ2-5, with 7 bases identical to TRBD1. V was pared by 6 bases and J by 2 bases, with 6 bases of the junction left unmatched. The germline CDR1 and CDR2 sequences are LNHDA and SQIVND (reference sequence). The CDR3 extends over 14 amino acids. Complete variable domain (other parts from reference TRBV19 and TRBJ2-5): DGGITQSPKYLFRKEGQNVTLSCEQNLNHDAMYWYRQDPGQGLRLIYYSQIVNDFQKGDIAEGYSVSREKKESFPLTVTSAQKNPTAFYLCASRTPGQQETQYFGPGTRLLVL.

V gene TRBV27 combines with J gene TRBJ2-7; D gene unclear. Trimming removed 3 bases at V and 7 bases at J, with 13 bases between. This CDR3 has 13 residues. The germline V gene encodes CDR1 MNHEY and CDR2 SMNVEV (reference sequence). CDR3 region: CASSFRLPYEQYF. CDR3 DNA: TGTGCCAGCAGTTTCAGACTCCCTTATGAGCAGTACTTC.

V gene TRBV6-5 combines with J gene TRBJ2-1, with 8 bases fitting TRBD1. The CDR3 has 13 residues. Per the germline V gene, CDR1 is MNHEY and CDR2 is SVGAGI. The ends lost 2 bases at V and 9 bases at J; junction bases unmatched: 3. The CDR3 here is CASSYAGGIEQFF. The DNA of the CDR3 is TGTGCCAGCAGTTACGCAGGGGGCATTGAGCAGTTCTTC.

The CDR3: CSGAPLYEQYF. In nucleotides, the CDR3 is TGCAGTGGGGCCCCGCTCTACGAGCAGTACTTC. The V and J genes are TRBV20-1 and TRBJ2-7; D call uncertain. Germline loops: CDR1 DFQATT, CDR2 SNEGSKA (reference sequence). The CDR3 length is 11 residues. The V and J ends lost 7 bases and 3 bases respectively, with 10 bases between them.

This clone was observed a few times. The gene calls are TRBV10-2 and TRBJ1-1; possibly TRBD1 for D (6 bases). From germline, CDR1 is WSHSY and CDR2 SAAADI. The V end was cut by 6 bases, the J end by 8 bases, with 13 bases between. This CDR3 comprises 12 residues. This CDR3 reads CASRKTGSEAFF. The CDR3 nucleotides are TGCGCCAGCAGAAAAACAGGGTCCGAAGCTTTCTTT.

This clone was observed a handful of times. V gene TRBV7-3 combines with J gene TRBJ1-6, with TRBD1 matching over 9 bases. Germline-derived CDR1 and CDR2 are SGHTA and FQGTGA. V lost 5 bases, J lost 10 bases, and 6 bases stayed unmatched. This CDR3 is 14 amino acids long. The CDR3 protein is CASSRDRANSPLHF. The CDR3 DNA reads TGTGCCAGCAGCCGGGACAGGGCGAACTCACCCCTCCACTTT.

The V gene is TRBV11-2, the J gene TRBJ2-3; tentatively, D is TRBD2 (6 bases). Trimming left V 4 bases short and J 3 bases short, with 14 bases between. The CDR3 is 15 residues long. Germline CDR1 is SGHAT and CDR2 is FQNNGV. DNA for the CDR3: TGTGCCAGCAGCTCAGACCGGGACTTTACAGATACGCAGTATTTT. Protein product: CASSSDRDFTDTQYF.

This clone was counted a few times. The chain links TRBV6-6 to TRBJ2-5; D is unclear. Germline V gene lookup returns CDR1 MNHNY and CDR2 SVGAGI (reference sequence). The length of the CDR3 is 14 residues. V lost 2 bases and J lost 3, with 10 bases in between. The CDR3, as DNA: TGTGCCAGCAGTTACATTCGGGTAGAAGAGACCCAGTACTTC. It is translated as CASSYIRVEETQYF.

V and J are TRBV9 and TRBJ2-1; 9 bases map to TRBD1. The germline CDR1 and CDR2 sequences are SGDLS and YYNGEE. J was trimmed by 4 bases and V by 4 bases; bases with no gene match: 12. CDR3 length: 17 residues. CDR3 sequence (DNA): TGTGCCAGCAGCACCGGACAGGGGTACGTAGGGTACAATGAGCAGTTCTTC. Translation: CASSTGQGYVGYNEQFF.

This clone turned up a few times. This specimen includes other DNA sequences encoding the same CDR3. V gene TRBV13 combines with J gene TRBJ2-7; D uncertain. The CDR3 contains 11 residues. V was clipped by 2 bases and J by 3 bases, with 2 bases between them. Germline CDR1 reads PRHDT; CDR2 reads FYEKMQ (reference sequence). This CDR3 is CASSLLYEQYF. The CDR3 bases are TGTGCCAGCAGCTTACTCTACGAGCAGTACTTC.

The chain carries TRBV27 and TRBJ2-7; TRBD2 matches at 13 bases. V was pared by 4 bases and J by 2 bases, with 2 bases of the junction left unmatched. Germline V CDR1 and CDR2: MNHEY, SMNVEV (reference sequence). The CDR3 has 15 amino acids. In nucleotides, the CDR3 is TGTGCCAGCAGTTATACTAGCGGGAGGGCCTACGAGCAGTACTTC. Translating it yields CASSYTSGRAYEQYF.

This clone was observed a handful of times. The chain links TRBV10-3 to TRBJ2-3; 9 bases are a match to TRBD2. This CDR3 has 15 residues. The germline gives CDR1 ENHRY, CDR2 SYGVKD. The trim removed 3 bases at V and 1 base at J, leaving 2 bases unmatched. The chain's CDR3 is CAISDIAGGTDTQYF. The CDR3 DNA reads as TGTGCCATCAGTGATATAGCGGGAGGCACAGATACGCAGTATTTT.